This T cell receptor (beta chain) comes out of a study of blood T cell repertoires in COVID-19. This CDR3 spans 15 amino acids. V dropped 0 bases and J dropped 1 base, with 9 bases sitting between them. Germline values: CDR1 MNHEY, CDR2 SVGAGI. Using immunoSEQ multiplex PCR, the repertoire was profiled, and TCRdb retains in-frame clones only, with some absent. Here the sample spans 6,000 or so clones, approximately 90% being singletons. The sequence was obtained from a human donor in a cohort sampled during active COVID-19. Specimen: peripheral blood. The chain employs TRBV6-5 and TRBJ2-5, with D perhaps TRBD2 (5 bases). CDR3 in DNA: TGTGCCAGCAGTTACTCTCGCGGGCTCCAAGAGACCCAGTACTTC. Residues: CASSYSRGLQETQYF.